This TCR beta chain was retrieved from a study of shared clonotypes between healthy human individuals. Study-wide findings and caveats: The study's rarefaction showed incomplete sorted-subset sequencing despite large depth. Compared with clonotypes that all four donors shared, non-shared clonotypes had lower generation probabilities.

To note about this clone: Its antigen is not identified.

Genomic DNA of every subset was divided equally among multiple immunoSEQ plates. This table comes from immunoSEQ multiplex PCR, and its TCRdb copy is limited to in-frame clones, with some not included. In the table there are hundreds of thousands of clones, around 73% of which are singletons. This CDR3 spans 13 amino acids. CDR1 SEHNR and CDR2 FQNEAQ come from the germline V gene (reference sequence). V dropped 2 bases and J dropped 1 base, with 5 bases sitting between them. The chain couples TRBV7-9 to TRBJ1-2; unclear D gene. The clonotype originates from a woman in her 30s in good health. Sequencing was done on a sample of memory CD4+ T cells sorted from blood. As to subset: CD45RA-negative fraction. The CDR3 nucleotides read TGTGCCAGCAGCTTACAGCTTAACTATGGCTACACCTTC. It is translated as CASSLQLNYGYTF.